The next 23 T cell receptor beta chains were all read from a single sample in a study of T cell repertoires in cytomegalovirus infection. One entry per CDR3 protein results from TCRdb running MiXCR on the reads. The table lists about 890,000 distinct CDR3 sequences, approximately 33% of them singletons, with over 10% in the top ten. These receptors have no identified antigens. Sequencing used cultured CD8+ T cells from PBMCs, obtained from culture after CMV antigen stimulation. These receptor sequences come from a human donor in good health (CMV status not recorded). Some clones in this sample may be carry-over from other donors' samples.

This clonotype was counted at least ten times. The chain couples TRBV5-1 to TRBJ1-1, with D perhaps TRBD1 (5 bases). CDR3 length: 15 amino acids. Germline V lookup: CDR1 SGHRS, CDR2 YFSETQ. V was cut by 1 base and J by 1 base, with 11 bases left in between. The DNA of the CDR3 is TGCGCCAGCAGCTTGTTGAGGGACGGGAACACTGAAGCTTTCTTT. It encodes CASSLLRDGNTEAFF.

The J gene is TRBJ1-6, the V gene TRBV20-1, with D hard to call. V was clipped by 0 bases and J by 4 bases, with 16 bases between them. This CDR3 spans 17 amino acids. Looked up from germline, CDR1 is DFQATT and CDR2 is SNEGSKA (reference sequence). CDR3 in amino acids: CSARDFNTGYYNSPLHF. As DNA, the CDR3 is TGCAGTGCTAGAGATTTCAATACCGGGTATTATAATTCACCCCTCCACTTT.

The chain recombines TRBV28 with TRBJ1-2, with unresolved D. The CDR3 consists of 14 residues. V lost 3 bases and J 4 bases, leaving 12 bases between the germline ends. Germline V gene sequence: CDR1 MDHEN, CDR2 SYDVKM. The CDR3 region is CASSLTGLAYGYTF. CDR3 sequence (DNA): TGTGCCAGCAGTTTGACCGGGTTGGCCTATGGCTACACCTTC.

This clonotype was counted between two and nine times. J is TRBJ1-5 and V is TRBV2; TRBD1 aligns across 7 bases. There are 17 residues in the CDR3. The J segment lost 6 bases and the V segment lost 0 bases, leaving 11 bases of the junction unmatched. The germline CDR1 and CDR2 sequences are SNHLY and FYNNEI. CDR3 protein: CASSEAYATGWGQPQHF. The CDR3 DNA is TGTGCCAGCAGTGAAGCGTATGCGACAGGGTGGGGTCAGCCCCAGCATTTT.

This clonotype has ten or more counts. This chain connects TRBV7-8 to TRBJ1-5; D gene uncertain. The CDR3 consists of 14 residues. V shed 3 bases and J shed 0 bases, with 6 bases lying between them. In germline, CDR1 is SGHVS, CDR2 FQNEAQ. CDR3 protein: CASSFDFSNQPQHF. The DNA of the CDR3 is TGTGCCAGCAGCTTCGATTTTAGCAATCAGCCCCAGCATTTT.

As for this clonotype: This may be a read error: a much more frequent sequence differs by one nucleotide. The chain employs TRBV12-3 or TRBV12-4 and TRBJ2-1; D remains ambiguous. CDR3 length: 15 amino acids. The chain's CDR3 is CASSLTAAPYIEQFF. CDR3 DNA: TGTGCCAGCAGTTTAACCGCCGCTCCTTACATTGAGCAGTTCTTC.

This clonotype showed up just a few times. The chain recombines TRBV29-1 with TRBJ2-2, with D tentatively TRBD1 (6 bases). Germline CDR1 and CDR2: SQVTM and ANQGSEA. The V gene lost 3 bases and the J gene lost 0 bases, with 8 bases spanning the gap. The length of the CDR3 is 14 residues. This CDR3 is CSVDGGSNTGELFF. CDR3 nucleotide sequence: TGCAGCGTTGATGGGGGCTCGAACACCGGGGAGCTGTTTTTT.

This clonotype was seen at least ten times. This chain joins TRBV4-1 and TRBJ1-6; D gene unclear. Between the trimmed V and J ends, which lost 0 bases and 10 bases, there was a span of 16 bases. The CDR3 has 16 residues. The V gene's germline CDR1 is MGHRA and CDR2 YSYEKL. The CDR3 reads CASSQEGGNWPSPLHF. The CDR3 DNA reads TGCGCCAGCAGCCAAGAGGGCGGAAACTGGCCCTCACCCCTCCACTTT.

V is TRBV20-1 and J is TRBJ2-3; 12 positions match TRBD2. The ends lost 0 bases at V and 3 bases at J; junction bases unmatched: 7. Germline CDR1 and CDR2: DFQATT and SNEGSKA (reference sequence). This CDR3 is built from 17 residues. The CDR3 nucleotides read TGCAGTGCTAGAGAGGGCGCTAGCGGGGGGGCAACAGATACGCAGTATTTT. This encodes CSAREGASGGATDTQYF.

This clonotype was observed a few times. The chain carries TRBV6-6 and TRBJ1-1; the D is unclear. Germline-derived CDR1 and CDR2 are MNHNY and SVGAGI (reference sequence). This CDR3 has 13 residues. V shed 4 bases and J shed 4 bases, with 10 bases lying between them. This CDR3 is CASSSQMGTEAFF. DNA for the CDR3: TGTGCCAGCAGTTCTCAGATGGGCACTGAAGCTTTCTTT.

This rearrangement joins TRBV6-1 to TRBJ2-7; D ambiguous. The CDR3 runs 11 residues. From germline, CDR1 is MNHNS and CDR2 SASEGT. Trimming stripped 6 bases from V and 1 base from J, with 4 bases between. CDR3 residues: CASRMSYEQYV. The DNA for the CDR3 is TGTGCCAGCAGGATGTCCTACGAGCAGTACGTC.

The CDR3 protein is CATLKAGFQPQHF. Here the CDR3 DNA reads TGTGCCACTCTAAAGGCAGGGTTTCAGCCCCAGCATTTT. This chain uses TRBV6-6 with TRBJ1-5, with a weak D call TRBD1 (5 bases). V lost 10 bases and J lost 6, with 16 bases in between. Germline-derived CDR1 and CDR2 are MNHNY and SVGAGI (reference sequence). The CDR3 is made up of 13 amino acids.

V usage is TRBV7-9 and J usage is TRBJ1-4; D perhaps matches TRBD1 (5 bases). This CDR3 comprises 17 residues. Germline assignment: CDR1 SEHNR and CDR2 FQNEAQ (reference sequence). Trimming cost V 1 base and J 0 bases, with 12 bases left between them. CDR3 nucleotides: TGTGCCAGCAGCTTAGTGACAGTGGTTGCAACTAATGAAAAACTGTTTTTT. This sequence encodes CASSLVTVVATNEKLFF. Drawing the rest from reference TRBV7-9 and TRBJ1-4, the complete variable domain is DTGVSQNPRHKITKRGQNVTFRCDPISEHNRLYWYRQTLGQGPEFLTYFQNEAQLEKSRLLSDRFSAERPKGSFSTLEIQRTEQGDSAMYLCASSLVTVVATNEKLFFGSGTQLSVL.

This chain uses TRBV12-3 or TRBV12-4 with TRBJ1-1, with a tentative D call TRBD1 (6 bases). Trimming took 3 bases from V and 2 from J, leaving 13 bases between them. The length of the CDR3 is 15 residues. The CDR3 loop is CASSFVGGTNTEAFF. As DNA, the CDR3 is TGTGCCAGCAGTTTCGTAGGGGGTACAAACACTGAAGCTTTCTTT.

This clonotype has only a few counts. This rearrangement joins TRBV7-9 to TRBJ1-2; no reliable D call. Germline-derived CDR1 and CDR2 are SEHNR and FQNEAQ (reference sequence). The CDR3 is 16 amino acids. V shed 0 bases and J shed 0 bases, with 11 bases lying between them. CDR3 sequence: CASSLAPELANYGYTF. In DNA, the CDR3 is TGTGCCAGCAGCTTAGCGCCAGAGTTAGCTAACTATGGCTACACCTTC.

This chain uses TRBV6-5 with TRBJ2-7; TRBD2 matches at 8 bases. CDR3 length equals 14 residues. V lost 4 bases, J lost 3 bases, and 5 bases stayed unmatched. The V gene's germline CDR1 is MNHEY and CDR2 SVGAGI. The chain's CDR3 is CASSSPGRGYEQYF. CDR3 bases: TGTGCCAGCAGTTCCCCCGGGAGGGGCTACGAGCAGTACTTC.

This clonotype has a handful of counts. The chain has TRBV3-1 and TRBJ2-1, with 8 nucleotides matching TRBD1. J gave up 4 bases and V 1 base, and 3 bases lay outside the gene matches. Germline V CDR1 and CDR2: LGHDT, YNNKEL (reference sequence). The CDR3 has 15 amino acids. The CDR3 sequence: CASSQGGQVYNEQFF. In nucleotides, the CDR3 is TGTGCCAGCAGCCAAGGGGGACAGGTATACAATGAGCAGTTCTTC.

The J gene is TRBJ2-1, the V gene TRBV5-6; D is possibly TRBD1 (6 bases). Germline CDR1 reads SGHDT; CDR2 reads YYEEEE. The CDR3 contains 12 residues. V was trimmed by 4 bases and J by 13 bases, leaving 15 bases between them. The CDR3, as DNA: TGTGCCAGCAGCGTAACAGGGCCACCCCAGTTCTTC. This encodes CASSVTGPPQFF.

The chain joins TRBV10-2 to TRBJ2-7, with TRBD1 matching over 7 bases. The CDR3 totals 15 residues. V lost 0 bases and J lost 6; bases outside the gene matches: 8. Germline V gene sequence: CDR1 WSHSY, CDR2 SAAADI. The CDR3 DNA sequence: TGCGCCAGCAGTGAGTCCTCCAGGGGGAACGGCGAGCAGTACGTC. It encodes CASSESSRGNGEQYV.

The chain carries TRBV27 and TRBJ2-1; D uncertain. Germline V gene data show CDR1 as MNHEY and CDR2 as SMNVEV (reference sequence). V was cut by 4 bases and J by 10 bases, with 11 bases left in between. This CDR3 has 12 residues. The CDR3 DNA is TGTGCCAGCAGTTCCGGAGCACGGGAGCAGTTCTTC. Protein: CASSSGAREQFF.

J is TRBJ1-1 and V is TRBV19, with D hard to call. Germline assignment: CDR1 LNHDA and CDR2 SQIVND (reference sequence). The ends were cut back, 11 bases at V and 4 bases at J, with 14 bases in the middle. The CDR3 is 12 amino acids. CDR3 residues: CASLGWATEAFF. The CDR3 region has the DNA TGTGCCTCTTTGGGGTGGGCCACTGAAGCTTTCTTT.

In its sample, this clonotype was seen many times. This sequence joins TRBV7-2 and TRBJ2-3, with 11 bases aligning to TRBD2. The CDR3 has 15 amino acids. CDR1 and CDR2 from the germline V gene are SGHTA and FQGNSA. V was clipped by 5 bases and J by 6 bases; unmatched bases: 7. The CDR3 region has the DNA TGTGCCAGCAGCGTTAGCGGGGGGGCTGCGGATACGCAGTATTTT. Translation gives CASSVSGGAADTQYF.

This sequence joins TRBV19 and TRBJ2-2; 9 nucleotides line up with TRBD2. The ends lost 10 bases at V and 6 bases at J; junction bases unmatched: 12. CDR3 length equals 15 residues. CDR1 and CDR2 (germline): LNHDA, SQIVND (reference sequence). CDR3 loop: CATLRGGGAPGELFF. CDR3 nucleotides: TGTGCCACCCTCCGGGGCGGGGGGGCCCCCGGGGAGCTGTTTTTT.